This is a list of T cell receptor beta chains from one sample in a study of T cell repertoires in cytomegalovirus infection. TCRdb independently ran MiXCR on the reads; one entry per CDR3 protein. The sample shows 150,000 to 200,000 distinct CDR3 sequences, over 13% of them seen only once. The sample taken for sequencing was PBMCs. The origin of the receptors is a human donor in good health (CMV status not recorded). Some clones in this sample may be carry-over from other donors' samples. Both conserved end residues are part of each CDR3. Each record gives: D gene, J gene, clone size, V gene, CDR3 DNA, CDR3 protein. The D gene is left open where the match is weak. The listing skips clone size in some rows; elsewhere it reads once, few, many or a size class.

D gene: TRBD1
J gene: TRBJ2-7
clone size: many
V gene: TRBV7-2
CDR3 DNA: TGTGCCAGCAGCTTGGGACAGGGAACCGACGAGCAGTACTTC
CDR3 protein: CASSLGQGTDEQYF

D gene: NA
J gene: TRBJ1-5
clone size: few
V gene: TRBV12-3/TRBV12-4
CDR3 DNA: TGTGCCAGCAGCCCGCCGGCCGGGAGCAATCAGCCCCAGCATTTT
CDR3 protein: CASSPPAGSNQPQHF

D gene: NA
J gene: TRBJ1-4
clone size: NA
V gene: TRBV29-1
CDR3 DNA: TGCAGCGTGGTCGGGACGGAAGGGAATGAAAAACTGTTTTTT
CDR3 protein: CSVVGTEGNEKLFF

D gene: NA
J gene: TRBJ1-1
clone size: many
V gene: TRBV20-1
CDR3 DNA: TGCAGTCCGAAAGGTTTAGGGAAGAACACTGAAGCTTTCTTT
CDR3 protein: CSPKGLGKNTEAFF

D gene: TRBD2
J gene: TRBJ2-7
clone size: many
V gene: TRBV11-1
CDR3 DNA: TGTGCCAGCAGCTTAGTGCGAGCGGGAGGCTACGAGCAGTACTTC
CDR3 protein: CASSLVRAGGYEQYF

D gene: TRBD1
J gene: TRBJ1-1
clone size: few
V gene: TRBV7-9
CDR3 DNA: TGTGCCAGCAGCGAAGACAGGGGGCAAGCTTTCTTT
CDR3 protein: CASSEDRGQAFF

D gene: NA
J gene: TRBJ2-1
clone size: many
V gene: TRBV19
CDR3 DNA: TGTGCCAGTTTAAGGGGTAGCTCCTACAATGAGCAGTTCTTC
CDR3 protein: CASLRGSSYNEQFF

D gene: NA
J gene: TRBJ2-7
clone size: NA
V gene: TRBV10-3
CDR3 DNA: TGTGCCATCAGTGCGTTTGGAGGGAACTACGAGCAGTACTTC
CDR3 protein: CAISAFGGNYEQYF

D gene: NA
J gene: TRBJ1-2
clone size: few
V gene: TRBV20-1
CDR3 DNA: TGCAGTGCTACCCATCCCGCGGAGGGTGGCGGCTACACCTTC
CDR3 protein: CSATHPAEGGGYTF

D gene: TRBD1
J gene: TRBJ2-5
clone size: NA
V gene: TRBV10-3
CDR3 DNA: TGTGCCATCCGCCAAAGTCAGGGGGAAGAGACCCAGTACTTC
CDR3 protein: CAIRQSQGEETQYF

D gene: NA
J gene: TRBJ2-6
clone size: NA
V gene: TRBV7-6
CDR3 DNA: TGTGCCAGCACCTTAGGGGGGAACCTAGGCGCCAACGTCCTGACTTTC
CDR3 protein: CASTLGGNLGANVLTF

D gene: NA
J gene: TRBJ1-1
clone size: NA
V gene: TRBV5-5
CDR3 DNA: TGTGCCAGCAGCTTGAACAATATGGGTACTGAAGCTTTCTTT
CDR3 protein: CASSLNNMGTEAFF

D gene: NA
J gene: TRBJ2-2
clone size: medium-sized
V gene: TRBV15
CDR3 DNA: TGTGCCACCAGCAGTCCCCTTACAGAAAACACCGGGGAGCTGTTTTTT
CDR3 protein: CATSSPLTENTGELFF

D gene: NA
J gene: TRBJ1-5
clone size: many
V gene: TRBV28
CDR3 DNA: TGTTCCTCCGCCGAGGCCAATCAGCCCCAGCATTTT
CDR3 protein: CSSAEANQPQHF

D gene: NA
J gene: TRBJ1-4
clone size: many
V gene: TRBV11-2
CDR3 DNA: TGTGCCAGCAGCTTAGTAGGGAATCAAGGTCTGTTTTTT
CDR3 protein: CASSLVGNQGLFF

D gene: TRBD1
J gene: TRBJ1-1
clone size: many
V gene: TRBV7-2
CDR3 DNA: TGTGCCAGCAGCTTAGGGGCCGGGACAGGGTCGGCTTTCTTT
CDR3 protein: CASSLGAGTGSAFF

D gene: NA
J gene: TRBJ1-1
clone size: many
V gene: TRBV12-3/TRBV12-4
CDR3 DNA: TGTGCCAGCAGACCTCTGGGACCGAACACTGAAGCTTTCTTT
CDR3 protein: CASRPLGPNTEAFF

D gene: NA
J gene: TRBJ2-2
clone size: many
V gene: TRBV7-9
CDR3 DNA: TGTGCCAGCAGCTTAGTGGCGGGACAGACCGGGGAGCTGTTTTTT
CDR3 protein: CASSLVAGQTGELFF

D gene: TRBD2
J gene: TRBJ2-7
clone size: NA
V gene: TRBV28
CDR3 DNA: TGTGCCAGCAGTTTAATCGCGGGGGGCCACGAGCAGTACTTC
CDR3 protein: CASSLIAGGHEQYF

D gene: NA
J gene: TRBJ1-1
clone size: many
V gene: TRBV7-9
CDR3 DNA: TGTGCCAGCAGCCCCTCGACAGTTATGAACACTGAAGCTTTCTTT
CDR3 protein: CASSPSTVMNTEAFF

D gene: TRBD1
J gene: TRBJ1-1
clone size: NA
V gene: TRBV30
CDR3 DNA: TGTGCCTGGAGTCCCAGACAGGGGAACACTGAAGCTTTCTTT
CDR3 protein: CAWSPRQGNTEAFF

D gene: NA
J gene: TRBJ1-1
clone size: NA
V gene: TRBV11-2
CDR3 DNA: TGTGCCAGCAGCTTATCTCTCACTGAAGCTTTCTTT
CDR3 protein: CASSLSLTEAFF

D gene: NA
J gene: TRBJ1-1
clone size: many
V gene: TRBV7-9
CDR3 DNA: TGTGCCAGCATCAGTGCCGGGACAAGGAACACTGAAGCTTTCTTT
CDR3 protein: CASISAGTRNTEAFF

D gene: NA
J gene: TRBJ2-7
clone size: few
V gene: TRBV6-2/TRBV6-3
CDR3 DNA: TGTGCCAGCAGTTACTCGGCAGGGATCTACGAGCAGTACTTC
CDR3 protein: CASSYSAGIYEQYF

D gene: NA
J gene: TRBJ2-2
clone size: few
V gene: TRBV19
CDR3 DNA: TGTGCCAGTAGTCCCTGGCTAGCGTTGGGCACCGGGGAGCTGTTTTTT
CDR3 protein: CASSPWLALGTGELFF

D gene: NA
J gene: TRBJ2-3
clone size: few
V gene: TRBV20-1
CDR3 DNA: TGCAGTGCACGGGACTGGAGCACAGATACGCAGTATTTT
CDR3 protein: CSARDWSTDTQYF

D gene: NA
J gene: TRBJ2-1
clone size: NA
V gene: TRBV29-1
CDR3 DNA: TGCAGCGTTGAGCCAGGACAAGGCCGGCAGTTCTTC
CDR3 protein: CSVEPGQGRQFF

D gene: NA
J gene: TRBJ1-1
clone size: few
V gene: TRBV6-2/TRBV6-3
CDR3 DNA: TGTGCCAGCAGTTACATGAGCACTGAAGCTTTCTTT
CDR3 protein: CASSYMSTEAFF

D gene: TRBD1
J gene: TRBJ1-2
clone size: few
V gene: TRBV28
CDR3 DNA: TGTGCCAGCTCTATCCCGACAGGGTTGGTTCTTGGCTACACCTTC
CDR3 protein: CASSIPTGLVLGYTF